A selection of T cell receptor beta chains follows, all from one sample in a study of shared clonotypes between healthy human individuals. TCRdb's table, derived via immunoSEQ multiplex PCR, lists solely in-frame clones and lacks some. The table includes about 1.4 million clones, about 96% detected once. The specimen was naive CD4+ T cells sorted from blood. The receptors derive from a man in his thirties or forties in good health. Both conserved end residues are trimmed from each CDR3.

V gene	J gene	CDR3 protein
TRBV10-3	TRBJ1-1	AISDGTGTEAF
TRBV9	TRBJ2-2	ASSARQGSVTGELF
TRBV11-3	TRBJ2-3	ASSLGQTSTDTQY
TRBV25-1	TRBJ2-1	ASSEWTSNEQF
TRBV18	TRBJ2-6	ASSPQRQLSGANVLT
TRBV5-1	TRBJ2-7	ASSSNGGHSYEQY
TRBV7-2	TRBJ2-1	ASSLAEANEQF
TRBV28	TRBJ2-3	ASSSPTTGGTDTQY
TRBV5-1	TRBJ2-7	ASSLEGLRDRAYEQY
TRBV7-6	TRBJ1-3	ASSQQGLGNTIY
TRBV30	TRBJ2-5	AWSRGGKETQY
TRBV7-2	TRBJ2-1	ASSAGGQLWGSYNEQF
TRBV5-1	TRBJ2-3	ASSLLRGDTDTQY
TRBV30	TRBJ2-7	AWSRYEQY
TRBV9	TRBJ2-5	ASSATGDEETQY
TRBV5-1	TRBJ2-5	ASSPDKTQY
TRBV6-4	TRBJ2-2	ASMRPNTGELF
TRBV19	TRBJ2-1	ASSIGRGYNEQF
TRBV11-1	TRBJ1-1	ASSLVQGAAEAF